The following is a TCR beta chain sequence with its context. This clonotype has a single count. Its specific antigen is unknown. Base qualities are not provided; no much larger clone lies one nucleotide away. One read offers little support. The CDR3 contains 14 residues, cysteine and phenylalanine counted. Only CDR3 DNA is held: 42 bases, read in frame from base 1. The germline V gene encodes CDR1 SQVTM and CDR2 ANQGSEA. Trimming at the junction amounts to 6 bases on V and 0 bases on J, and the germline ends lie 12 bases apart. The sample comes from a study of molecular identifiers for immune sequencing clone quantification listed by TCRdb under 2018. Regarding the research as a whole: In a replicate experiment, RNA from roughly 20,000 or 100,000 naive CD8 T cells was split into five aliquots, four of which were sequenced. The study was a methods study using CD8 T cells to benchmark molecular-identifier clustering-based TCR repertoire sequencing (MIDCIRS) and TCR RNA copy counting. General conclusions and limits of the study: The naive libraries included spiked-in Jurkat TCR RNA (10 copies' worth), and this RNA is not part of the donor repertoire. The sizes of highly expanded clones could end up underestimated when identical TCR molecules share a barcode. A single cell's worth of spiked-in Jurkat TCR RNA was reported detectable even among around 1 million naive CD8 T cells. Clones above 20 RNA copies held over 99% of molecules in CMV-specific effector cells but under 1% in naive cells. When barcode sub-clustering was omitted, TCR diversity was inflated by chimeric consensus sequences, with chimeras reaching as high as 47%. Modeling estimated 3 to 3.5 recovered TCR RNA copies per cell, compared with 8.5 to 10 by digital PCR, which implies roughly 29% capture efficiency.

Libraries were constructed by PCR. TCRdb names Illumina HiSeq 4000 as the instrument used. Bulk TCR libraries were made following a previously described method, with the TCR primers given in Table S5. Purification of total RNA was performed with the Qiagen AllPrep DNA/RNA kit. Before any analysis, reads coming from multiple sequencing runs of the same library were combined into one pool. As for the original processing: Reads were retained only if an exact TCR constant sequence was present, and the retained reads were trimmed to 150 nt and grouped according to their 12-nt molecular barcodes. Reads in each barcode group were sub-clustered using a 15% Levenshtein threshold, and a quality-weighted consensus sequence was built for each RNA molecule. Non-functional sequences were excluded, and lower-count sequences lying one edit away from another sequence were also excluded. Barcode sub-clusters with fewer than 20% of the maximum read count were removed, based on fitting two negative binomial distributions. Through fastp at Q25 and MiXCR, TCRdb rebuilt clones from the public reads, retaining in-frame beta chains. Rows with a matching CDR3 protein are joined into one entry that keeps the most common DNA and genes. These V and J calls are TCRdb output, not the study's own analysis. The sample contains 20,000 to 25,000 distinct CDR3 sequences, approximately 17% of them found a single time. The biggest ten clones account for approximately 1% of the sample.

Libraries of naive CD8 T cells were built from anywhere between roughly 18,000 and 1,000,000 sorted cells, with 10%, 30% or 50% of the purified RNA used. On a BD FACSAria II, naive CD8 T cells were FACS-sorted as CD8+CD4-CCR7+CD45RA+ and collected into RLT Plus buffer. Detection sensitivity was tested by spiking Jurkat RNA equal to over 8 TCR copies' worth into samples containing 20,000-1,000,000 naive CD8 T cells. CD8 T cells were enriched with RosetteSep CD8+ T Cell Enrichment Cocktail and Ficoll-Paque, followed by ACK red cell lysis. Rearrangement joined TRBV29-1 to TRBJ1-3; the D gene is not confidently resolved. The material sequenced was naive CD8+ T cells from blood, with Jurkat cell RNA spiked in. The label giving this sample's cell subset or site can be read as: FACS-sorted CD8+CD4-CCR7+CD45RA+ naive T cells. This TCR came from a human donor in good health. Some libraries in this study had Jurkat cell RNA spiked in. The CDR3 region reads CSVLGLGSGNTIYF. The nucleotides read TGCAGCGTATTAGGCTTGGGCTCTGGAAACACCATATATTTT. The full variable domain, with segments outside the CDR3 supplied by the reference TRBV29-1 and TRBJ1-3 proteins, appears as SAVISQKPSRDICQRGTSLTIQCQVDSQVTMMFWYRQQPGQSLTLIATANQGSEATYESGFVIDKFPISRPNLTFSTLTVSNMSPEDSSIYLCSVLGLGSGNTIYFGEGSWLTVV.